The present TCR beta chain was sequenced within a study of T cells in Graves' hyperthyroidism and ophthalmopathy. The source material, RNA transcripts, was used to amplify TCR beta CDR3 regions. During a first-round RT-PCR of the TCR CDR3, the HTBI primer set was used. TCRdb processed the multiplex PCR reads anew with MiXCR; each CDR3 protein has one entry. The sample lists about 300,000 distinct CDR3 sequences, roughly a fifth occurring once. CDR1 is SNHLY and CDR2 is FYNNEI in the germline V gene. Trimming at V came to 3 bases and at J to 3 bases, leaving 11 bases not matched to a gene. This CDR3 has 17 residues. The table lists this clonotype with a few counts. A much larger clone differs from this one at a single base, so this may be a read error. Given the absence of the conserved phenylalanine or tryptophan at the CDR3 end, a read error is likely.

This receptor was taken from a man in his fifties with Graves' ophthalmopathy. Sequencing was done on a sample of blood. The chain employs TRBV2 and TRBJ2-5; 9 nucleotides match TRBD2. In DNA form, the CDR3 reads TGTGCCAGCAGTGAGACCCCAACAATAGCGGGAGAAGAGACCCAGTACCTC. Translation gives CASSETPTIAGEETQYL.